This passage covers 10 T cell receptor beta chains from one sample sequenced in a study of blood T cell repertoires in COVID-19. Sequencing was performed with immunoSEQ multiplex PCR; in TCRdb, only in-frame clones are kept and a portion is missing. The sample holds more than 35,000 clones, over 75% seen once. Source material: peripheral blood. The receptors come from a man between 60 and 70 years old with active COVID-19.

This clone came up once. This rearrangement joins TRBV28 to TRBJ1-5; unclear D gene. V gave up 5 bases and J gave up 1 base, with 12 bases separating them. The CDR3 totals 15 residues. Germline V gene data show CDR1 as MDHEN and CDR2 as SYDVKM. The chain's CDR3 is CASSPFAYSNQPQHF. DNA for the CDR3: TGTGCCAGCAGTCCCTTTGCGTACAGCAATCAGCCCCAGCATTTT. The full variable domain, its missing parts supplied by reference TRBV28 and TRBJ1-5, is DVKVTQSSRYLVKRTGEKVFLECVQDMDHENMFWYRQDPGLGLRLIYFSYDVKMKEKGDIPEGYSVSREKKERFSLILESASTNQTSMYLCASSPFAYSNQPQHFGDGTRLSIL.

The chain couples TRBV27 to TRBJ2-7, with 7 bases matching TRBD2. J gave up 4 bases and V 2 bases, and 8 bases lay outside the gene matches. Looked up from germline, CDR1 is MNHEY and CDR2 is SMNVEV (reference sequence). This CDR3 has 15 residues. CDR3 residues: CASSLKASGLYEQYF. The CDR3 nucleotides read TGTGCCAGCAGTTTAAAGGCTAGCGGATTGTACGAGCAGTACTTC.

This clone has just one count. The gene calls are TRBV3-1 (or the pseudogene TRBV3-2) and TRBJ2-2; 7 nucleotides align to TRBD1. From germline, CDR1 is LGHDT and CDR2 YNNKEL (reference sequence). V dropped 4 bases and J dropped 9; count of bases not matched to a gene: 2. The CDR3 has 12 residues. DNA for the CDR3: TGTGCCAGCAGCCCGGGACAGCGGGAGCTGTTTTTT. Its protein product is CASSPGQRELFF.

V gene TRBV2 combines with J gene TRBJ2-7, with unresolved D. There are 12 residues in the CDR3. Germline CDR1 is SNHLY and CDR2 is FYNNEI. The V end was cut by 4 bases, the J end by 0 bases, with 4 bases between. The CDR3 is CASSGSSYEQYF. CDR3 in DNA: TGTGCCAGCAGTGGCAGCTCCTACGAGCAGTACTTC.

V and J are TRBV7-2 and TRBJ2-2; no reliable D call. There are 16 residues in the CDR3. V lost 3 bases, J lost 1 base, and 12 bases lay in between. From germline, CDR1 is SGHTA and CDR2 FQGNSA. The CDR3 sequence is CASSFTSDLNTGELFF. CDR3 bases: TGTGCCAGCAGCTTTACCAGCGATTTGAACACCGGGGAGCTGTTTTTT.

This clone has just one count. The chain couples TRBV7-2 to TRBJ2-7, with TRBD1 matching 8 bases. Germline V gene sequence: CDR1 SGHTA, CDR2 FQGNSA. This CDR3 region has 14 residues. The V gene end was trimmed by 2 bases and the J gene end by 3 bases; junction bases not matched to a gene: 3. The CDR3 nucleotides read TGTGCCAGCAGCTTACAGGGGGCCTACTACGAGCAGTACTTC. It specifies CASSLQGAYYEQYF.

The chain links TRBV9 to TRBJ1-1; D is possibly TRBD1 (6 bases). Germline CDR1 is SGDLS and CDR2 is YYNGEE. This CDR3 spans 16 amino acids. Deletions cut 0 bases from V and 0 bases from J, with 12 bases between. CDR3 loop: CASSVETDSMNTEAFF. The CDR3 DNA follows: TGTGCCAGCAGCGTAGAAACGGACAGCATGAACACTGAAGCTTTCTTT.

The rearrangement uses TRBV5-4 and TRBJ2-7; TRBD1 matches at 9 bases. The germline gives CDR1 SGHNT, CDR2 YYREEE (reference sequence). The CDR3 has 14 residues. V dropped 3 bases and J dropped 4; count of bases not matched to a gene: 5. The DNA of the CDR3 is TGTGCCAGCAGCTCCGGGACAGGGTGGTACGAGCAGTACTTC. Translated: CASSSGTGWYEQYF. Using reference TRBV5-4 and TRBJ2-7 for the parts outside the CDR3, the full variable domain is ETGVTQSPTHLIKTRGQQVTLRCSSQSGHNTVSWYQQALGQGPQFIFQYYREEENGRGNFPPRFSGLQFPNYSSELNVNALELDDSALYLCASSSGTGWYEQYFGPGTRLTVT.

This clone has more than one count but fewer than ten. The V gene is TRBV6-4, the J gene TRBJ2-6, with D possibly TRBD1 on 5 matching bases. The CDR3 loop spans 15 amino acids. V was shortened by 4 bases and J by 0 bases, with 7 bases between the two germline ends. Per germline, CDR1 MRHNA and CDR2 SNTAGT. This CDR3 reads CASSVDSSGANVLTF. The CDR3 nucleotides are TGTGCCAGCAGTGTCGACAGCTCTGGGGCCAACGTCCTGACTTTC.

The chain employs TRBV7-2 and TRBJ2-3, with D uncertain. The CDR3 length is 13 residues. Germline V lookup: CDR1 SGHTA, CDR2 FQGNSA. Trimming shortened V by 2 bases and J by 4 bases, and 7 bases separated the two germline ends. CDR3 residues: CASSLSLSDTQYF. DNA for the CDR3: TGTGCCAGCAGCTTATCCTTATCAGATACGCAGTATTTT.